The present T cell receptor beta chain was sequenced within a study of T cells after yellow fever vaccination. The germline V gene has CDR1 MNHEY and CDR2 SVGAGI. The CDR3 is made up of 14 amino acids. With 6 bases removed from V and 7 bases from J, the gap between germline ends came to 16 bases. The study, taken as a whole, reports: The booster response re-showed most primary clones: 96% CD4, approximately 85% CD8.

This clonotype was picked up many times. Its antigen remains unknown. TCRdb independently ran MiXCR on the 5' RACE reads; one entry per CDR3 protein. Seen here are approximately 160,000 distinct CDR3 sequences, approximately 6.2% observed once, and the top ten hold under 3%. The V gene is TRBV6-5, the J gene TRBJ2-1, with D maybe TRBD1 (6 bases). Sample: CD4+ T cells sorted from PBMCs, taken on the day of the first yellow fever vaccination. The TCR comes from a man aged 18 to 30 who received the YFV17D yellow fever vaccine. The CDR3 reads CASRPLAGVNEQFF. CDR3 sequence (DNA): TGTGCCAGCAGACCCCTCGCAGGGGTGAATGAGCAGTTCTTC.